Listed below are T cell receptor beta chains from one sample, sequenced in a study of cytomegalovirus exposure and HLA in healthy donors. Assay: immunoSEQ multiplex PCR; the TCRdb copy retains only in-frame clones and omits some. The sample lists 150,000 to 200,000 clones; about 73% were seen once. The sequenced material came from PBMCs. These receptors all come from a woman aged 40 to 49 in good health and CMV-seronegative. Both conserved end residues are part of each CDR3. D genes are given only for firm matches. Clone size is not always given. Where it is, it says once, few, many or a class for expanded clones.

.	TRBJ2-5	.	TRBV5-6	TGTGCCAGCAGCTTGTTTTACAGGGAAGAGACCCAGTACTTC	CASSLFYREETQYF
.	TRBJ1-2	once	TRBV5-8	TGTGCCAGCAGCTTGCGCCAGAACCTCTATGGCTACACCTTC	CASSLRQNLYGYTF
TRBD2	TRBJ2-7	.	TRBV6-5	TGTGCCAGCAGGGTGGGACTAGCGGGGACATACGAGCAGTACTTC	CASRVGLAGTYEQYF
.	TRBJ1-1	.	TRBV19	TGTGCCAGTAGTACCCACGCAGGAAACACTGAAGCTTTCTTT	CASSTHAGNTEAFF
.	TRBJ1-1	.	TRBV29-1	TGCAGCGTCGCCCGAGGGGCAGGGACTTTGACTGAAGCTTTCTTT	CSVARGAGTLTEAFF
TRBD1	TRBJ2-7	few	TRBV7-2	TGTGCCAGCAGCTCAGCGACAGGGGACGACGCCTACGAGCAGTACTTC	CASSSATGDDAYEQYF
.	TRBJ2-5	.	TRBV4-2	TGTGCCAGCAGCCACCCCAGCGGTCAAGAGACCCAGTACTTC	CASSHPSGQETQYF
.	TRBJ1-6	.	TRBV2	TGTGCCAGCAGGGCTTCGACACAGAATAATTCACCCCTCCACTTT	CASRASTQNNSPLHF
TRBD1	TRBJ2-7	.	TRBV5-1	TGCGCCAGCAGCAGGGGGCCGACGAAGGAGCAGTACTTC	CASSRGPTKEQYF
TRBD2	TRBJ2-1	.	TRBV5-5	TGTGCCAGCAGCTTGGCAGCCACTAGCGCTGTTTTCAATGAGCAGTTCTTC	CASSLAATSAVFNEQFF
TRBD1	TRBJ2-7	few	TRBV5-5	TGTGCCAGCAGCTTGTCCCGGACAGGGCACGAGCAGTACTTC	CASSLSRTGHEQYF